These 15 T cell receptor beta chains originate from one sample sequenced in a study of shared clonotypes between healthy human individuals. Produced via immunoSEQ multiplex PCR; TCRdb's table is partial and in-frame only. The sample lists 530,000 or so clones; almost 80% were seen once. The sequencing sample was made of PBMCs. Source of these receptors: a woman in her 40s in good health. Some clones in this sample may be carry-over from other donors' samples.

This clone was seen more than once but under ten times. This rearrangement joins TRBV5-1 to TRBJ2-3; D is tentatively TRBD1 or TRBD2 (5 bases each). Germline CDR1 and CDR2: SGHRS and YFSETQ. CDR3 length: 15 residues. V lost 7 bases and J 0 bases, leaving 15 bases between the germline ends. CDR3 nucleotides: TGCGCCAGCGATCTGGGGGACGGGAGCACAGATACGCAGTATTTT. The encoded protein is CASDLGDGSTDTQYF.

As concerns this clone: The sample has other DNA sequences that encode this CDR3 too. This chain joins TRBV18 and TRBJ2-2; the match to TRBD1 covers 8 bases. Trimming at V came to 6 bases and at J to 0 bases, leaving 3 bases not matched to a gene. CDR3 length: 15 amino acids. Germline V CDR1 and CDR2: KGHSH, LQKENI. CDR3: CASSRQGTNTGELFF. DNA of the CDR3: TGTGCCAGCTCCCGACAGGGGACGAACACCGGGGAGCTGTTTTTT.

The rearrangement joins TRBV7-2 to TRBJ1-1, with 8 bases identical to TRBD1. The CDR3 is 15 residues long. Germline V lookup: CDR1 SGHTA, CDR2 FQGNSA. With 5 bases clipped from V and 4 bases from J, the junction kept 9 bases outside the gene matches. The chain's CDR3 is CASSTLTGVGTEAFF. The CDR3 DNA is TGTGCCAGCAGCACATTGACAGGGGTTGGCACTGAAGCTTTCTTT. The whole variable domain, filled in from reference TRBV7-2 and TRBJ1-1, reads GAGVSQSPSNKVTEKGKDVELRCDPISGHTALYWYRQSLGQGLEFLIYFQGNSAPDKSGLPSDRFSAERTGGSVSTLTIQRTQQEDSAVYLCASSTLTGVGTEAFFGQGTRLTVV.

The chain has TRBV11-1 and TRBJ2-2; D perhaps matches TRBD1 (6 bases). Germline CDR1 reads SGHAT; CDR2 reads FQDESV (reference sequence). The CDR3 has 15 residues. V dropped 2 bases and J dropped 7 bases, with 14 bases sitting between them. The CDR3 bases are TGTGCCAGCAGCTTACGTAACAGGGAGTTCGGGGAGCTGTTTTTT. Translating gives CASSLRNREFGELFF.

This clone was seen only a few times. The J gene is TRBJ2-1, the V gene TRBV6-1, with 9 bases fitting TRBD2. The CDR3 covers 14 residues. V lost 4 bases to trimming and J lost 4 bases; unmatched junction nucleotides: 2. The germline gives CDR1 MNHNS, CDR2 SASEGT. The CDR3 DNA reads TGTGCCAGCAGTGGGCTAGCGGGGTACAATGAGCAGTTCTTC. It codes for CASSGLAGYNEQFF.

In nucleotides, the CDR3 is TGTGCCAGCAGCTTAAGGGGACCGGACTACGAGCAGTACTTC. Residues: CASSLRGPDYEQYF. The V gene is TRBV7-9, the J gene TRBJ2-7; TRBD1 or TRBD2 may be the D gene (5 bases each). The germline gives CDR1 SEHNR, CDR2 FQNEAQ (reference sequence). This CDR3 is 14 amino acids long. V dropped 2 bases and J dropped 3 bases, with 11 bases sitting between them.

CDR3 nucleotide sequence: TGTGCCAGCGGAATTAGCGGGAGAGGGAGCTCCTACAATGAGCAGTTCTTC. As protein: CASGISGRGSSYNEQFF. The V and J genes are TRBV27 and TRBJ2-1; the match to TRBD2 covers 9 bases. V was clipped by 8 bases and J by 0 bases; unmatched bases: 11. Germline CDR1 and CDR2: MNHEY and SMNVEV (reference sequence). The CDR3 totals 17 residues.

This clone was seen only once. The CDR3 loop reads CASSLRDSSYEQYF. DNA of the CDR3: TGTGCCAGCAGCCTAAGGGACAGTTCCTACGAGCAGTACTTC. The genes are TRBV13 and TRBJ2-7; 7 bases fit TRBD1. Germline assignment: CDR1 PRHDT and CDR2 FYEKMQ (reference sequence). There are 14 residues in the CDR3. V was clipped by 5 bases and J by 1 base; unmatched bases: 5.

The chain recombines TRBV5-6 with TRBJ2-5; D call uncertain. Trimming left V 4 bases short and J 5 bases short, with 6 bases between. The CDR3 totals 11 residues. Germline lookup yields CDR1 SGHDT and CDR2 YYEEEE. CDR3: CASSRLETQYF. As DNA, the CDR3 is TGTGCCAGCAGCCGGTTGGAGACCCAGTACTTC.

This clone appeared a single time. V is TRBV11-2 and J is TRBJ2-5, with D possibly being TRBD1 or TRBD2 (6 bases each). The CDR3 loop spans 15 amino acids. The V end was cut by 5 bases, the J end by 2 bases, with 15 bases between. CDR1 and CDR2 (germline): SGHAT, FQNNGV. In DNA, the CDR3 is TGTGCCAGCAGCCTAAGGGGGGCAGGACAAGAGACCCAGTACTTC. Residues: CASSLRGAGQETQYF.

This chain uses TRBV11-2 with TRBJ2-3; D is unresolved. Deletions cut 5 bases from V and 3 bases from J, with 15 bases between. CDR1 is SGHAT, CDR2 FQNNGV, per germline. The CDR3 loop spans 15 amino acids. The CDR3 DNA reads TGTGCCAGCAGCCGACGTGGGGTCGGTACAGATACGCAGTATTTT. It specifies CASSRRGVGTDTQYF.

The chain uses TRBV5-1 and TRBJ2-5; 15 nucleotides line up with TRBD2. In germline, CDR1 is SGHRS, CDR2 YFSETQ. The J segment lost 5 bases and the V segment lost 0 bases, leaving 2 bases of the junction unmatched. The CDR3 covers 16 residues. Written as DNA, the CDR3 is TGCGCCAGCAGCTTGGTCGGGACTAGCGGGGGGGAGACCCAGTACTTC. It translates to CASSLVGTSGGETQYF.

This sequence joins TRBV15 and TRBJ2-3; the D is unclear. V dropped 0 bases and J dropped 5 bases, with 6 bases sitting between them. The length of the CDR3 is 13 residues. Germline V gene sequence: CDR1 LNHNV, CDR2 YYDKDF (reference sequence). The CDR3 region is CATSRDLGDTQYF. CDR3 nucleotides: TGTGCCACCAGCAGAGATCTGGGAGATACGCAGTATTTT.

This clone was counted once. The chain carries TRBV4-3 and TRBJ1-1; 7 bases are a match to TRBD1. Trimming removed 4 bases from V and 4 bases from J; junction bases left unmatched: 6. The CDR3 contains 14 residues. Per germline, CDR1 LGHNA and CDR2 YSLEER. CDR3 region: CASSRLQGTTEAFF. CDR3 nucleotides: TGCGCCAGCAGCCGTCTACAGGGGACCACTGAAGCTTTCTTT.

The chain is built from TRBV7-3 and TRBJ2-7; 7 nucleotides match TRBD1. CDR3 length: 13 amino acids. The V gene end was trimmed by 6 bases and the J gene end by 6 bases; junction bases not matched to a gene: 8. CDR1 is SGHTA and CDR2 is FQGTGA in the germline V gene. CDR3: CASSAGQASEQYF. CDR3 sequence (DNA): TGTGCCAGCAGTGCAGGACAGGCTTCCGAGCAGTACTTC.